In its sample, the clone carrying this TCR beta chain was seen a few times. This CDR3 has 16 residues. After removal of 5 bases from V and 4 bases from J, the junction contained 13 bases not matched to a gene. Germline V gene lookup returns CDR1 MDHEN and CDR2 SYDVKM. Method: immunoSEQ multiplex PCR; TCRdb's copy keeps in-frame clones and lacks some. The sample includes 110,000 or so clones, about 89% of them seen just once. The data are from a study of blood T cell repertoires in COVID-19. Study-level background: Samples representing acute and convalescent COVID-19 were sourced from the United States, Italy and Spain. T cells, B-cell-depleted T cells, or PBMCs supplied cDNA or gDNA.

Sequencing input: peripheral blood. The sequence was collected from a human donor with acute or convalescent COVID-19. The donor label of this sample is uncertain. The chain couples TRBV28 to TRBJ1-1; TRBD1 matches 7 bases. As DNA, the CDR3 is TGTGCCAGCAGTGCACTGACAGGGCAGCGGGTCACTGAAGCTTTCTTT. Protein: CASSALTGQRVTEAFF.